The TCR beta chain under discussion was sequenced for a study of T cells in Graves' hyperthyroidism and ophthalmopathy. The source material, RNA transcripts, was used to amplify TCR beta CDR3 regions. HTBI primers were used for first-round RT-PCR of the TCR CDR3. TCRdb itself ran the multiplex PCR reads through MiXCR, one entry per CDR3 protein. The table shows roughly 250,000 distinct CDR3 sequences, with 22% occurring only once. Study-level findings and limits: Most clonotypes expanded in the thyroid (above 0.001) were also present in blood.

Regarding this clonotype: The antigen remains unidentified.

Fresh 10 ml peripheral blood yielded PBMCs. Sequencing was carried out using blood. This clonotype was sampled from a man aged 25 to 40 with Graves' ophthalmopathy.

The CDR3 bases are TGCGCCAGCAGCTCGGGCGGGAGCTTGGGAGAGACCCAGTACTTC. This sequence encodes CASSSGGSLGETQYF. The rearrangement links TRBV5-1 to TRBJ2-5; 7 positions match TRBD2. Per germline, CDR1 SGHRS and CDR2 YFSETQ. The CDR3 is 15 amino acids. J was trimmed by 4 bases and V by 3 bases; bases with no gene match: 9.